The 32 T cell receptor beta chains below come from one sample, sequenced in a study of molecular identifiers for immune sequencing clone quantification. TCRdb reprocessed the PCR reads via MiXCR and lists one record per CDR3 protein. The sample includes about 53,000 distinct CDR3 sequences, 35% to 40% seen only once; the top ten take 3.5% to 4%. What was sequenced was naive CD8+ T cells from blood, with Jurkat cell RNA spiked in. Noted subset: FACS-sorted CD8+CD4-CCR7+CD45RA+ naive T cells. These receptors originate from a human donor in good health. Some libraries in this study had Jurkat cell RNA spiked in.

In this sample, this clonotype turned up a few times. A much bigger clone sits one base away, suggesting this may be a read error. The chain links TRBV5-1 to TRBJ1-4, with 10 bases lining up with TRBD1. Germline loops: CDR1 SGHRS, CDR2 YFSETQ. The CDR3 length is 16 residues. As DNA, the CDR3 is TGCGCCAGCAGCGGGGGACAGGGGAAAACTAATGAAAAACTGTATTTT. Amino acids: CASSGGQGKTNEKLYF. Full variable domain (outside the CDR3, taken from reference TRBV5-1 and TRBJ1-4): KAGVTQTPRYLIKTRGQQVTLSCSPISGHRSVSWYQQTPGQGLQFLFEYFSETQRNKGNFPGRFSGRQFSNSRSEMNVSTLELGDSALYLCASSGGQGKTNEKLYFGSGTQLSVL.

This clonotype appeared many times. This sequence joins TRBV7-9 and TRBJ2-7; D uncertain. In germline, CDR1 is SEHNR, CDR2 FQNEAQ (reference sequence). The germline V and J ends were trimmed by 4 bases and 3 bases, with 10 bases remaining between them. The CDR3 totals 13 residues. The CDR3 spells CASSSGPNYEQYF. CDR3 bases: TGTGCCAGCAGCTCCGGACCTAACTACGAGCAGTACTTC.

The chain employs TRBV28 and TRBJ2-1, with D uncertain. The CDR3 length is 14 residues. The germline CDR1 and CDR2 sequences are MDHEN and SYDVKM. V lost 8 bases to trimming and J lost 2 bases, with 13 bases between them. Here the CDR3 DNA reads TGTGCCAGCCTAAGCGATCTCCCCTACAATGAGCAGTTCTTC. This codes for CASLSDLPYNEQFF.

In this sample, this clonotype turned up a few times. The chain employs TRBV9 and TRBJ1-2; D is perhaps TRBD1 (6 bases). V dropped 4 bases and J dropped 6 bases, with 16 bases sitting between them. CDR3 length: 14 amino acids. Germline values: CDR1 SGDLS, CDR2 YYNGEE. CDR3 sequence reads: CASSLQQGSNGYTF. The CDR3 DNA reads TGTGCCAGCAGCTTACAACAGGGATCGAATGGCTACACCTTC. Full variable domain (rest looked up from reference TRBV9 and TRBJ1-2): DSGVTQTPKHLITATGQRVTLRCSPRSGDLSVYWYQQSLDQGLQFLIQYYNGEERAKGNILERFSAQQFPDLHSELNLSSLELGDSALYFCASSLQQGSNGYTFGSGTRLTVV.

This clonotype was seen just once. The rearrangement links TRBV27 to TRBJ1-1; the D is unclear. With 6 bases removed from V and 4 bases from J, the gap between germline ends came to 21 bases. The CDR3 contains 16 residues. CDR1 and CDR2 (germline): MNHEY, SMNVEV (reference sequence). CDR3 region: CASRAGLTMGGTEAFF. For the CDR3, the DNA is TGTGCCAGCAGGGCCGGACTCACAATGGGAGGCACTGAAGCTTTCTTT.

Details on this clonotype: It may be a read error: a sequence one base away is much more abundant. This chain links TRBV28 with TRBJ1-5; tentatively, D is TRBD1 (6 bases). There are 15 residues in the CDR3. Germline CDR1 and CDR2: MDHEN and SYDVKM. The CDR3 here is CACSPARGTYQPQHF. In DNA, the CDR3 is TGTGCCTGCAGTCCCGCACGGGGGACATATCAGCCCCAGCATTTT.

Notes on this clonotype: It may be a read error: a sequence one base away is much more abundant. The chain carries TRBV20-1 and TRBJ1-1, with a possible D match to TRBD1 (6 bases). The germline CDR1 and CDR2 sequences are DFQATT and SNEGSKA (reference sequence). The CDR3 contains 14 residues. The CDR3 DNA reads TGCAGTGCTTCACAGGGTTTCGGGTACACTGATGCTTTCTTT. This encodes CSASQGFGYTDAFF.

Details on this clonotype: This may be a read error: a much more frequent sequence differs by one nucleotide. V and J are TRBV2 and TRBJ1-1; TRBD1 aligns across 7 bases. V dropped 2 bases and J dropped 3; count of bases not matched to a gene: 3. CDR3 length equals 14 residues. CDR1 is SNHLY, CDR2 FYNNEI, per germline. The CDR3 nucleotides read TGTGCCAGCAGTGAAAGGGGGCTGGACACTGAAGCTTTCTTT. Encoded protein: CASSERGLDTEAFF.

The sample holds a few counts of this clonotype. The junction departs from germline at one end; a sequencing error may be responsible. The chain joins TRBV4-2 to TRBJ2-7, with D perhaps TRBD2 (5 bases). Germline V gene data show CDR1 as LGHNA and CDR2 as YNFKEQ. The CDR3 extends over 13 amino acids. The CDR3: CASSQDLGRVWHF. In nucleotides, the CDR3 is TGTGCCAGCAGCCAAGATCTGGGGAGAGTCTGGCACTTC.

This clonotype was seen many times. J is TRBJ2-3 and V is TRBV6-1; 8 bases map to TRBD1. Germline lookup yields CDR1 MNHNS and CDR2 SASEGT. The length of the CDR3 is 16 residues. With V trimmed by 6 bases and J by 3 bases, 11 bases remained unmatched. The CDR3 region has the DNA TGTGCCAGCAGCGCAGGGGGCGGAATCTGGACAGATACGCAGTATTTT. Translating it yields CASSAGGGIWTDTQYF.

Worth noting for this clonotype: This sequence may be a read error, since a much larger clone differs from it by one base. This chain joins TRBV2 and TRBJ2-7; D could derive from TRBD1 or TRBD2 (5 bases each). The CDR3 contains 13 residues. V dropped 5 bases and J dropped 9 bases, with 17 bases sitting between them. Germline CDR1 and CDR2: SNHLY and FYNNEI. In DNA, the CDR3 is TGTGCCAGCAGTACCGGGGCCGGCAACGTGCAGTACTTC. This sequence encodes CASSTGAGNVQYF.

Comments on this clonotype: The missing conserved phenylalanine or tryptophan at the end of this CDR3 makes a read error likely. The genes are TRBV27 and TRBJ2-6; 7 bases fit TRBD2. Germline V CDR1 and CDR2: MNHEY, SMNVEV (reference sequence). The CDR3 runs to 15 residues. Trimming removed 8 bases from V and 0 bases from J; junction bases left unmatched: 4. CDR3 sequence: CASAGTTSGANVLTS. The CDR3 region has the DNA TGTGCCAGCGCCGGGACTACCTCTGGGGCCAACGTCCTGACTTCC.

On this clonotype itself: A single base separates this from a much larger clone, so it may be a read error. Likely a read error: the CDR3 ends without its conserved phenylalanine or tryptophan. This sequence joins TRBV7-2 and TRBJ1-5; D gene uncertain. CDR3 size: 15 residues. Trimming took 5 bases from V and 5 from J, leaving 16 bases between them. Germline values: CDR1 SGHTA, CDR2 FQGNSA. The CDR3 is CASSPGTGRDQPQHL. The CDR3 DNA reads TGTGCCAGCAGCCCCGGTACGGGCCGGGATCAGCCCCAGCATCTT.

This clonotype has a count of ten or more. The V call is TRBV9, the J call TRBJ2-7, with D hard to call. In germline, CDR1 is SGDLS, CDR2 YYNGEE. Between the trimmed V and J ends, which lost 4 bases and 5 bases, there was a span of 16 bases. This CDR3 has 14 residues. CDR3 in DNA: TGTGCCAGCAGCACCTTTGCCGGGTCCGACGAGCAGTACTTC. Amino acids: CASSTFAGSDEQYF.

The CDR3 sequence is CSVEGGGTLPYNEQFF. CDR3 bases: TGCAGCGTTGAGGGGGGTGGGACACTCCCGTACAATGAGCAGTTCTTC. J is TRBJ2-1 and V is TRBV29-1, with D perhaps given as TRBD1 or TRBD2 (6 bases each). The CDR3 runs to 16 residues. Per the germline V gene, CDR1 is SQVTM and CDR2 is ANQGSEA. The V end was cut by 3 bases, the J end by 4 bases, with 19 bases between.

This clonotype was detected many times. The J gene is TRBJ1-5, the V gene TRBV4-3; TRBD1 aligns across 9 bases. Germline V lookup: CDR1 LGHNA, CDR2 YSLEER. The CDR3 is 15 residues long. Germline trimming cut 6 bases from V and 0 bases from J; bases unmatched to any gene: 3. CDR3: CASSQDRGSNQPQHF. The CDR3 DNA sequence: TGCGCCAGCAGTCAGGACAGGGGTAGCAATCAGCCCCAGCATTTT.

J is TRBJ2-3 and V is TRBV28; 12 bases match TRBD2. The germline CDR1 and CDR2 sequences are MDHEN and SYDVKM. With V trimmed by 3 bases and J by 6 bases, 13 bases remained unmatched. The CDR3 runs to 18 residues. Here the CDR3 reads CASSFLGAGTSGFDTQYF. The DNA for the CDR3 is TGTGCCAGCAGTTTTCTGGGGGCTGGGACTAGCGGGTTTGATACGCAGTATTTT.

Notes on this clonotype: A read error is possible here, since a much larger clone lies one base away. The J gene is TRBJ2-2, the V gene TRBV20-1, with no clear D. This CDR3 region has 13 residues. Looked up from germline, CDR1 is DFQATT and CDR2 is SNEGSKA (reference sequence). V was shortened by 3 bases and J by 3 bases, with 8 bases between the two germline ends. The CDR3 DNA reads TGCAGTGCTAGTGGGTCTGACACCGGGGAGCTGTTTTTT. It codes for CSASGSDTGELFF.

The chain's CDR3 is CASSPGSSGNTIYF. The DNA of the CDR3 is TGTGCCAGCAGCCCGGGAAGCTCTGGAAACACCATATATTTT. The rearrangement uses TRBV2 and TRBJ1-3; D is unclear. Trimming stripped 6 bases from V and 0 bases from J, with 9 bases between. The germline V gene encodes CDR1 SNHLY and CDR2 FYNNEI. The CDR3 runs 14 residues. The complete variable domain, with remaining parts taken from reference TRBV2 and TRBJ1-3, reads EPEVTQTPSHQVTQMGQEVILRCVPISNHLYFYWYRQILGQKVEFLVSFYNNEISEKSEIFDDQFSVERPDGSNFTLKIRSTKLEDSAMYFCASSPGSSGNTIYFGEGSWLTVV.

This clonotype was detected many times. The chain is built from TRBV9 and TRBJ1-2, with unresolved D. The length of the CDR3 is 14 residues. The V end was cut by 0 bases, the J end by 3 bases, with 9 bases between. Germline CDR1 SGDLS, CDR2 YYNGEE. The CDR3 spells CASSVGYGDYGYTF. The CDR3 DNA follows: TGTGCCAGCAGCGTAGGTTACGGAGACTATGGCTACACCTTC.

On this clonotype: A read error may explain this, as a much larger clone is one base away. The CDR3 nucleotides read TGCGCCAGCAGCCAAGAAAGGACAGGCTACGAGCAGTACTTC. Protein product: CASSQERTGYEQYF. The chain joins TRBV4-3 to TRBJ2-7; TRBD1 aligns across 7 bases. The CDR3 consists of 14 residues. Germline values: CDR1 LGHNA, CDR2 YSLEER. J was trimmed by 3 bases and V by 0 bases; bases with no gene match: 2.

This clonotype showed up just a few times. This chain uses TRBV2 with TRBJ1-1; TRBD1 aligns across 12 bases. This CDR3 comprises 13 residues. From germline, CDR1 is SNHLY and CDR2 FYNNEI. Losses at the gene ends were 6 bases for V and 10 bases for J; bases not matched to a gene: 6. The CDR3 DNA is TGTGCCAGCAGGGGGGACAGGGGGCCGGGAGCTTTCTTT. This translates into CASRGDRGPGAFF.

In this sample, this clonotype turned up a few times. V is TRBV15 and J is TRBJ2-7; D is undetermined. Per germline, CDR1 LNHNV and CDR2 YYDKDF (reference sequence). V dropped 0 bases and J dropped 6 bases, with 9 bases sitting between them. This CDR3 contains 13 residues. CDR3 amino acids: CATSRDAWGEQYF. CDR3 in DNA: TGTGCCACCAGCAGAGATGCATGGGGCGAGCAGTACTTC.

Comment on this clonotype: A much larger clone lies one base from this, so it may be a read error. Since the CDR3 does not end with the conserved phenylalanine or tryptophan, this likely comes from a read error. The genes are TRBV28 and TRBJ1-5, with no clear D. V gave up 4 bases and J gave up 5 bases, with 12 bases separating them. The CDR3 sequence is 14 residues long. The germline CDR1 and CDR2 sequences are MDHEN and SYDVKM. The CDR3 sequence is CASSSITSDQPQHY. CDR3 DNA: TGTGCCAGCAGTTCTATAACCTCCGATCAGCCCCAGCATTAT.

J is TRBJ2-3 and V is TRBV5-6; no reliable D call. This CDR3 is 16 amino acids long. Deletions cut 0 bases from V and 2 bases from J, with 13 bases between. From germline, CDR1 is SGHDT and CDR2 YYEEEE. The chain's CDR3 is CASSLGSYIHTDTQYF. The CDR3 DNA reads TGTGCCAGCAGCTTGGGGTCCTACATTCACACAGATACGCAGTATTTT.

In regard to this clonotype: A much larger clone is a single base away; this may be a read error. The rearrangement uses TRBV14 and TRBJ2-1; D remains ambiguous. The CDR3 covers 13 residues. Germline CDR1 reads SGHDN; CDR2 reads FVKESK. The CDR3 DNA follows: TGTGCCAGCAGCCAAGATCCCCTGGATGAGCAGTGCTTC. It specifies CASSQDPLDEQCF.

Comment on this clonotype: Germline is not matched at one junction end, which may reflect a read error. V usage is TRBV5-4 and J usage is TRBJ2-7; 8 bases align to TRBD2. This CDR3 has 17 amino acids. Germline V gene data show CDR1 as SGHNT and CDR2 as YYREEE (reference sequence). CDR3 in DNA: TGTGCCAGCAGAAAGCCGGGACTAGAGGGATACTCCTACGAGCAGTCCTTC. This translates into CASRKPGLEGYSYEQSF.

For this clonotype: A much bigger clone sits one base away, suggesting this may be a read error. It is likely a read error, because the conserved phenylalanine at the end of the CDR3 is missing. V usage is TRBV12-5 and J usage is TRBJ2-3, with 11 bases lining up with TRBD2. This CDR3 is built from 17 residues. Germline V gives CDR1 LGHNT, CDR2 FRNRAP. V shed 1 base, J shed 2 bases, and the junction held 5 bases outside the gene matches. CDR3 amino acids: CASGLEILAGDTDTQYL. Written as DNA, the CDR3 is TGTGCTAGTGGTTTGGAGATACTAGCGGGGGACACAGATACGCAGTATTTA.

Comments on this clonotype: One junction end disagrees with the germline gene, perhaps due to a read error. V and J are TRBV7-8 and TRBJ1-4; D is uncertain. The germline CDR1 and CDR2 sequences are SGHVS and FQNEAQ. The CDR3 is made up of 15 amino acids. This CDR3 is CASSPGPSTNEKQFF. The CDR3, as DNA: TGTGCCAGCAGCCCAGGACCCTCAACAAATGAAAAACAGTTTTTT. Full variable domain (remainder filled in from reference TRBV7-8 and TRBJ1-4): GAGVSQSPRYKVAKRGQDVALRCDPISGHVSLFWYQQALGQGPEFLTYFQNEAQLDKSGLPSDRFFAERPEGSVSTLKIQRTQQEDSAVYLCASSPGPSTNEKQFFGSGTQLSVL.

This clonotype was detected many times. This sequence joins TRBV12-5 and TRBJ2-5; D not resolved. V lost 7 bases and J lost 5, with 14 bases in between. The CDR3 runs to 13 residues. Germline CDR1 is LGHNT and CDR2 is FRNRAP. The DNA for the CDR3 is TGTGCTAGTGCCGACCCGATCGAGGAGACCCAGTACTTC. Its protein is CASADPIEETQYF.

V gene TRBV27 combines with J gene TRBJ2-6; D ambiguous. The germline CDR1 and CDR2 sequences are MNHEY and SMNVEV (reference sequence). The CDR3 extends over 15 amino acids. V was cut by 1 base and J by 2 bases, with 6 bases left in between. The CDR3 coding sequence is TGTGCCAGCAGTTTATGGGTAGCTGGGGCCAACGTCCTGACTTTC. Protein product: CASSLWVAGANVLTF. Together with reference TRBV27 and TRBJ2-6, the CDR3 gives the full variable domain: EAQVTQNPRYLITVTGKKLTVTCSQNMNHEYMSWYRQDPGLGLRQIYYSMNVEVTDKGDVPEGYKVSRKEKRNFPLILESPSPNQTSLYFCASSLWVAGANVLTFGAGSRLTVL.

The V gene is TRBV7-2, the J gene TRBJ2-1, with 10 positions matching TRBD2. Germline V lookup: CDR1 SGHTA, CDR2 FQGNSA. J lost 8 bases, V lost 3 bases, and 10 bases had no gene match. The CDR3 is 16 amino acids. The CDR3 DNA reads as TGTGCCAGCAGCTTTTTACTAGCGGGAAAAGGCGATGAGCAGTTCTTC. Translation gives CASSFLLAGKGDEQFF.